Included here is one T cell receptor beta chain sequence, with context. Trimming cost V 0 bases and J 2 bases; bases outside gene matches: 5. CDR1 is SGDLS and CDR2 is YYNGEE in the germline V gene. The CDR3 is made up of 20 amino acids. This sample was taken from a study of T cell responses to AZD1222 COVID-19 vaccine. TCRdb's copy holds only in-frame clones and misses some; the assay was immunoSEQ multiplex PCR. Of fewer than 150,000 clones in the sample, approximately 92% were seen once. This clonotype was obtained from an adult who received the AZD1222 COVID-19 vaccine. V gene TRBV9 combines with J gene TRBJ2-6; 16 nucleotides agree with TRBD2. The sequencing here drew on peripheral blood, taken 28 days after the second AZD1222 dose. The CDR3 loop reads CASSVEGLAGGPPGANVLTF. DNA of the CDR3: TGTGCCAGCAGCGTAGAGGGACTAGCGGGGGGGCCCCCTGGGGCCAACGTCCTGACTTTC.